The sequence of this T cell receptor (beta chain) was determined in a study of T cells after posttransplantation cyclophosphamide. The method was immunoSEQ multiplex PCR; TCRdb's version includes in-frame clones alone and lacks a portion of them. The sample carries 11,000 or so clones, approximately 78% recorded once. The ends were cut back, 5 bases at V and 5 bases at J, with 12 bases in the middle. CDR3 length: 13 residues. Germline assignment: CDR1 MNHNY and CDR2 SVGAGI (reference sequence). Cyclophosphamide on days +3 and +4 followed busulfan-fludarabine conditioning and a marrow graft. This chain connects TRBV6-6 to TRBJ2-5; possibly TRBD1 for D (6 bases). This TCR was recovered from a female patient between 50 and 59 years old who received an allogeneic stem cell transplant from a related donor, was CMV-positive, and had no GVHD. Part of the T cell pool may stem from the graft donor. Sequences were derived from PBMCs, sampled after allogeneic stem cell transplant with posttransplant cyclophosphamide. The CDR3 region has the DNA TGTGCCAGCAGTCCACGGACAGTGGAGACCCAGTACTTC. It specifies CASSPRTVETQYF.